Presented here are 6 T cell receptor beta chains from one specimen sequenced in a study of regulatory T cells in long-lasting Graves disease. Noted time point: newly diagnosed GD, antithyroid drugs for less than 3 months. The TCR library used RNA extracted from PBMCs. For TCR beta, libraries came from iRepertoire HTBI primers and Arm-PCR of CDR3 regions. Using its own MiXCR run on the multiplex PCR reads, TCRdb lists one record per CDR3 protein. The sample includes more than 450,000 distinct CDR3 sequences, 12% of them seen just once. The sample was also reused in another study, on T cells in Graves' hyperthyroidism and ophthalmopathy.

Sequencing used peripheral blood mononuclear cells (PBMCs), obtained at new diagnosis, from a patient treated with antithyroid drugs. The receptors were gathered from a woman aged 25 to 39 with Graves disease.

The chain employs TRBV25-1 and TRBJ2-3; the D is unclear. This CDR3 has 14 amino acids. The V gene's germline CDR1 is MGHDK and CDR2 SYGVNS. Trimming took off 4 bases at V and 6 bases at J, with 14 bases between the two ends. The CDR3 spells CASSGPHAGDTQYF. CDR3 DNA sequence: TGTGCCAGCAGTGGCCCGCACGCCGGGGATACGCAGTATTTT.

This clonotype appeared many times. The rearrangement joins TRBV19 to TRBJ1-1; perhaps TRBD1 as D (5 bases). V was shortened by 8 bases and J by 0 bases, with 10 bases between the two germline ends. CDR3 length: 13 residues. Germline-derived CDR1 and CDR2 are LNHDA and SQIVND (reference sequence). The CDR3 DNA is TGTGCCAGTCAGACAGAATTGAACACTGAAGCTTTCTTT. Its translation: CASQTELNTEAFF. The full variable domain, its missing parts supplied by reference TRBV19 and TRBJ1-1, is DGGITQSPKYLFRKEGQNVTLSCEQNLNHDAMYWYRQDPGQGLRLIYYSQIVNDFQKGDIAEGYSVSREKKESFPLTVTSAQKNPTAFYLCASQTELNTEAFFGQGTRLTVV.

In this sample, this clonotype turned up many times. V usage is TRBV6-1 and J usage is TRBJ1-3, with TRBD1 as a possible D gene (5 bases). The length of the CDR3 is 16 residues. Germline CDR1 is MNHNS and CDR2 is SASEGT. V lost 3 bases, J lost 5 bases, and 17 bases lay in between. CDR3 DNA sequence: TGTGCCAGCAGTGATAGGAACCTAGGACAAAGAAACACCATATATTTT. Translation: CASSDRNLGQRNTIYF.

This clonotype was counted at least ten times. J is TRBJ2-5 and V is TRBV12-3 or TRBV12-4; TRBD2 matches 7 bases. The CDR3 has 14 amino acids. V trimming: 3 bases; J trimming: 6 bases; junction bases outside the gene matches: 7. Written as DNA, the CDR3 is TGTGCCAGCAGTTTGAGATCGGGGGGAAAGACCCAGTACTTC. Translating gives CASSLRSGGKTQYF.

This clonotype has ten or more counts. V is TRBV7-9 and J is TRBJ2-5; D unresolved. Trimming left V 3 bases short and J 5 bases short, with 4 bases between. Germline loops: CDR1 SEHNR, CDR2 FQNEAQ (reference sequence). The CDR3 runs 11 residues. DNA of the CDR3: TGTGCCAGCAGCTTTTACGAGACCCAGTACTTC. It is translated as CASSFYETQYF.

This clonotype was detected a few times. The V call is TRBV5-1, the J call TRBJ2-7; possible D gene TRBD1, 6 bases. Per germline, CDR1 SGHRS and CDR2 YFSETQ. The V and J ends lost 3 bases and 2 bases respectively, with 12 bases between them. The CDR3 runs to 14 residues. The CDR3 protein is CASSYQGPTYEQYF. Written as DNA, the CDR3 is TGCGCCAGCAGCTATCAGGGGCCAACCTACGAGCAGTACTTC.